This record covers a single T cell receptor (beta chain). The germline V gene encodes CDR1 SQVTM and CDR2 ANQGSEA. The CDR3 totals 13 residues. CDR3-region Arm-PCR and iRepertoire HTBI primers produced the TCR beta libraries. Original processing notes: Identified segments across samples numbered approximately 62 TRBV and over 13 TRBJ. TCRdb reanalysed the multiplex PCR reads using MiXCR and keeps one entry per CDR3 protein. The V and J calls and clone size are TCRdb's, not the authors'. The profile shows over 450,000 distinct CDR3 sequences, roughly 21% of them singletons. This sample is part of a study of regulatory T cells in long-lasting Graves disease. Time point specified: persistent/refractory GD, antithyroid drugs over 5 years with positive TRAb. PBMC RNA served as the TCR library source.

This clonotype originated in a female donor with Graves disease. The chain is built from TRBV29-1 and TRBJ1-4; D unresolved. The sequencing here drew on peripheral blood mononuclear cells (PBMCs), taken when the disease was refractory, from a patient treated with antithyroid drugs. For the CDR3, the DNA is TGCAACGCTGGGATCGGGGTGCAGGAAAAACTGTTTTTT. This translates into CNAGIGVQEKLFF.